This T cell receptor beta chain is from a study of blood T cell repertoires in COVID-19. In the study overall: Some COVID-19 samples were acute and others convalescent; all came from the United States, Italy and Spain.

During active infection, Seattle patients enrolled and were then monitored through disease. The CDR3 covers 21 residues. The germline V gene has CDR1 LGHNA and CDR2 YSLEER. V lost 0 bases, J lost 3 bases, and 14 bases stayed unmatched. Original data processing: Estimation of nucleated cell counts was performed using reference gene primer amplification. Sequenced by immunoSEQ multiplex PCR; TCRdb stores in-frame clones only, minus some. The D gene and trimming were derived from the DNA, and the V and J assignments and clone size from that table. This repertoire shows just over 250,000 clones, 91% found once; its top ten account for 2.5% to 3%.

The sequencing input was peripheral blood. This rearrangement joins TRBV4-3 to TRBJ2-3, with 14 bases identical to TRBD2. The clonotype was recovered from a person aged 18 to 29 with COVID-19, enrolled during active disease. The CDR3 loop reads CASSQEGTSGSVVGGTDTQYF. CDR3 DNA sequence: TGCGCCAGCAGCCAAGAAGGGACTAGCGGGAGCGTTGTAGGAGGGACAGATACGCAGTATTTT.